The entry below describes one T cell receptor beta chain. Antigen unknown. The data were taken from a study of identical twins. Findings and caveats of the study: Out-of-frame sharing of TCR alpha in monozygotic twins was underestimated by models. It was possible that invariant MAIT and iNKT cells partly confounded the zero-insertion analyses.

The ends lost 5 bases at V and 9 bases at J; junction bases unmatched: 5. Germline loops: CDR1 MNHEY, CDR2 SMNVEV (reference sequence). The CDR3 extends over 13 amino acids. TCRdb analysed the 5' RACE reads with MiXCR anew, one entry per CDR3 protein. The data show roughly 1.6 million distinct CDR3 sequences, under 35% seen once. The chain recombines TRBV27 with TRBJ1-4, with 8 nucleotides matching TRBD1. Sequencing input: cord blood. The clonotype comes from a newborn girl in good health. The CDR3, as DNA: TGTGCCAGCAGTCCAAGGACAGGGAAAAAACTGTTTTTT. Translated, it gives CASSPRTGKKLFF.